One TCR beta chain is described in this entry. Which antigen it targets is not known. No per-base quality is available; no much larger clone lies one base away. In the prospective study, participants were roughly 18 to 90 years old, resided in approximately 25 geographic areas of the United States, and were enrolled through a virtual design. Cohort assignment in the prospective study relied on participant-reported clinical history from a screening survey and a study questionnaire. Recovered participants in ImmuneRACE Cohort 3 were defined as having two consecutive negative NP/OP PCR tests, clearance from a healthcare professional, or resolution of symptoms. Mobile phlebotomists in the prospective study collected whole blood, serum and a nasopharyngeal or oropharyngeal swab from every participant. Additional blood draws and questionnaires over a 2-month period could optionally be provided by prospective study participants. Blood samples from the prospective study were shipped frozen or at room temperature prior to DNA extraction.

The data originate from a study of blood T cell repertoires in COVID-19 (TCRdb year 2020). Turning to the overall study: Samples covering the acute and convalescent phases of COVID-19 were provided by collaborators in the United States, Italy and Spain. The dataset comprised deeply sampled blood TCRbeta repertoires from subjects exposed to, actively infected with, or recovered from COVID-19. The material from the prospective study consisted of cDNA or gDNA derived from T cells, B-cell-depleted T cells, or PBMCs. Samples were obtained from the ongoing ImmuneRACE study (first 160 participants) and from over a thousand subjects provided by 6 global collaborators. Where HLA class I and class II types were available, the types were taken from metadata supplied by the sample provider, not from assay-based typing. The repertoires were made available in a free public database intended to serve as a resource for research on the immune response to SARS-CoV-2. Nearly every sample came with metadata listing a de-identified subject ID, COVID-19 status, age in years and sex. Broad study findings and their caveats: The quantity of clinical and demographic metadata differed by source and by participant and was supplied without curation.

TCRbeta CDR3 regions were amplified from genomic DNA by means of the immunoSEQ Assay, a bias-controlled multiplex PCR. On the authors' methods: Within the assay, amplification of reference gene primers was used to estimate how many nucleated cells each sample contained. To quantify the absolute abundance of each unique TCRbeta CDR3 rearrangement, sequence reads were collapsed and filtered. For each sample, productive Simpson clonality was calculated as the square root of Simpson's diversity index across productive rearrangements. Here the immuneACCESS table is served through TCRdb, limited to in-frame sequences with V and J called. Missing clones are a known gap in these copies; in checked studies unresolved V genes cover under half, and the rest lacks a known reason. That table is the source of V, J and clone size, and D and trimming were worked out from the DNA. This sample gives 150,000 or so clones in total; 80% to 90% of them show up just once. The top ten constitute around 4.5% of the sample.

Inclusive of the bounding cysteine and phenylalanine, the CDR3 is 15 residues long. Solely the CDR3 DNA is kept, with 45 bases framed from the first base. Deletion took 2 bases off V and 4 bases off J, with a span of 13 bases between the germline ends. Sequences SGHNT (CDR1) and YYREEE (CDR2) are obtained from the germline V gene (reference sequence). This sequence uses TRBV5-4 and TRBJ1-3; TRBD1 could be the D gene, as 6 bases match. The TCR was taken from a man in his fifties or sixties who had recovered from COVID-19. The sample was PBMCs or T cells enriched from blood (not recorded which). The bases are TGTGCCAGCAGCTTAGACAGGCGAACGGGAAACACCATATATTTT. Its coded protein is CASSLDRRTGNTIYF.